The 16 T cell receptor beta chains below were found in one sample sequenced in a study of response to subunit inactivated influenza vaccine. TCRdb recomputed calls from the RT-PCR reads with MiXCR, one row per CDR3 protein. The sample records almost 600,000 distinct CDR3 sequences, approximately 14% being singletons. The sample consisted of PBMCs from blood, taken 11 to 12 days after vaccination. The receptors shown here come from a man aged 50-59 years who received an inactivated influenza vaccine.

J is TRBJ1-2 and V is TRBV4-3; 7 bases agree with TRBD1. The CDR3 spans 16 residues. Germline V gene data show CDR1 as LGHNA and CDR2 as YSLEER. Trimming cost V 5 bases and J 3 bases; bases outside gene matches: 12. The CDR3 sequence: CASSARYDRADYGYTF. CDR3 coding DNA: TGCGCCAGCAGCGCACGTTACGACAGGGCCGACTATGGCTACACCTTC.

The rearrangement uses TRBV20-1 and TRBJ2-1; TRBD2 matches 8 bases. Looked up from germline, CDR1 is DFQATT and CDR2 is SNEGSKA (reference sequence). The V and J ends lost 4 bases and 8 bases, in that order; junction bases with no gene match: 13. The CDR3 is 15 amino acids. CDR3 in amino acids: CSATGSGSGGHEQFF. CDR3 bases: TGCAGTGCTACAGGGAGCGGGAGTGGCGGGCATGAGCAGTTCTTC.

This clonotype was found a few times. The rearrangement uses TRBV11-2 and TRBJ2-7; D uncertain. This CDR3 region has 15 residues. Looked up from germline, CDR1 is SGHAT and CDR2 is FQNNGV. Trimming removed 0 bases at V and 2 bases at J, with 11 bases between. The CDR3 coding sequence is TGTGCCAGCAGCTTAGATCACTCCAGGACCTACGAGCAGTACTTC. Its protein is CASSLDHSRTYEQYF.

The chain is built from TRBV4-1 and TRBJ2-2; no clear D gene. Germline V CDR1 and CDR2: MGHRA, YSYEKL. V dropped 6 bases and J dropped 7 bases, with 15 bases sitting between them. The CDR3 spans 14 residues. For the CDR3, the DNA is TGCGCCAGCAGTCTGGGGTCTCATCGCGGGGAGCTGTTTTTT. It encodes CASSLGSHRGELFF.

This clonotype was recorded a few times. The CDR3 coding sequence is TGTGCCAGCAGTGCGGAGGCCGGGGGCTACGAGCAGTACTTC. It translates to CASSAEAGGYEQYF. This sequence joins TRBV6-4 and TRBJ2-7; D is possibly TRBD2 (6 bases). Germline V gives CDR1 MRHNA, CDR2 SNTAGT. CDR3 length equals 14 residues. V dropped 4 bases and J dropped 3 bases, with 13 bases sitting between them.

In its sample, this clonotype was seen a few times. The chain joins TRBV7-9 to TRBJ2-1; 9 bases agree with TRBD1. Germline assignment: CDR1 SEHNR and CDR2 FQNEAQ (reference sequence). The length of the CDR3 is 14 residues. Losses at the gene ends were 5 bases for V and 6 bases for J; bases not matched to a gene: 5. This CDR3 is CASSTYRGRNEQFF. CDR3 in DNA: TGTGCCAGCAGCACTTACAGGGGGCGCAATGAGCAGTTCTTC.

The chain uses TRBV6-1 and TRBJ2-7; D is perhaps TRBD2 (5 bases). This CDR3 contains 13 residues. Trimming pared 7 bases from V and 6 bases from J, leaving 16 bases between. Germline loops: CDR1 MNHNS, CDR2 SASEGT. CDR3 nucleotide sequence: TGTGCCAGCAAGGACTCTTCCCTTCTCGAGCAGTACTTC. This codes for CASKDSSLLEQYF.

This clonotype has at least ten counts. The rearrangement joins TRBV4-1 to TRBJ1-1; 9 bases agree with TRBD1. This CDR3 contains 14 residues. The J segment lost 4 bases and the V segment lost 4 bases, leaving 4 bases of the junction unmatched. Germline values: CDR1 MGHRA, CDR2 YSYEKL. Written as DNA, the CDR3 is TGCGCCAGCAGCCCCCGACAGGGGGGCACTGAAGCTTTCTTT. Translated: CASSPRQGGTEAFF.

This clonotype has just a few counts. The chain uses TRBV28 and TRBJ2-7, with 7 bases lining up with TRBD1. Germline V lookup: CDR1 MDHEN, CDR2 SYDVKM. The CDR3 consists of 15 residues. With V trimmed by 6 bases and J by 4 bases, 12 bases remained unmatched. The CDR3 DNA sequence: TGTGCCAGCAGCCTAGCCGGGACAGAAAAATACGAGCAGTACTTC. It yields the protein CASSLAGTEKYEQYF. The full variable domain, its missing parts supplied by reference TRBV28 and TRBJ2-7, is DVKVTQSSRYLVKRTGEKVFLECVQDMDHENMFWYRQDPGLGLRLIYFSYDVKMKEKGDIPEGYSVSREKKERFSLILESASTNQTSMYLCASSLAGTEKYEQYFGPGTRLTVT.

The chain carries TRBV7-6 and TRBJ2-5, with 13 bases matching TRBD2. The CDR3 is 16 residues long. Germline V lookup: CDR1 SGHVS, CDR2 FNYEAQ. After removal of 5 bases from V and 4 bases from J, the junction contained 7 bases not matched to a gene. CDR3 region: CASSRTSGRGGETQYF. The CDR3 region has the DNA TGTGCCAGCAGCAGGACTAGCGGGAGAGGGGGAGAGACCCAGTACTTC.

The chain employs TRBV7-2 and TRBJ2-3, with 14 positions matching TRBD2. The CDR3 consists of 18 residues. The junction had 5 bases not matched to a gene; V was cut back by 0 bases and J by 3 bases. Germline CDR1 is SGHTA and CDR2 is FQGNSA. The CDR3 coding sequence is TGTGCCAGCAGCTTAGCGGTGACTAGCGGGAGGGGGACAGATACGCAGTATTTT. Its protein product is CASSLAVTSGRGTDTQYF. Based on the CDR3 plus reference TRBV7-2 and TRBJ2-3, the full variable domain is GAGVSQSPSNKVTEKGKDVELRCDPISGHTALYWYRQSLGQGLEFLIYFQGNSAPDKSGLPSDRFSAERTGGSVSTLTIQRTQQEDSAVYLCASSLAVTSGRGTDTQYFGPGTRLTVL.

On this clonotype: Germline is not matched at one junction end, which may reflect a read error. The gene calls are TRBV4-3 and TRBJ1-4; 9 bases are shared with TRBD1. Germline V gene data show CDR1 as LGHNA and CDR2 as YSLEER. CDR3 length: 15 residues. CDR3 coding DNA: TGCGCCAGCAGCCGGAGGGGACAGGGTGGCGAAAAACTGCTTTTT. Its protein is CASSRRGQGGEKLLF.

V gene TRBV7-6 combines with J gene TRBJ1-5; unclear D gene. V lost 0 bases and J lost 7, with 10 bases in between. The V gene's germline CDR1 is SGHVS and CDR2 FNYEAQ. There are 14 residues in the CDR3. The CDR3 loop is CASSLAESYQPQHF. The CDR3 region has the DNA TGTGCCAGCAGCTTAGCGGAATCGTACCAGCCCCAGCATTTT.

A few counts support this clonotype. The chain combines TRBV15 with TRBJ2-1; 7 bases align to TRBD2. Germline lookup yields CDR1 LNHNV and CDR2 YYDKDF (reference sequence). The CDR3 length is 16 residues. V trimming: 5 bases; J trimming: 4 bases; junction bases outside the gene matches: 11. In DNA, the CDR3 is TGTGCCACCAGCCGGAGCATGACTAGCCGATACAATGAGCAGTTCTTC. Protein sequence: CATSRSMTSRYNEQFF.

Only a few counts were recorded for this clonotype. The J gene is TRBJ2-2, the V gene TRBV3-1; 7 bases match TRBD1. Germline values: CDR1 LGHDT, CDR2 YNNKEL (reference sequence). There are 16 residues in the CDR3. V gave up 1 base and J gave up 7 bases; unmatched junction bases: 9. CDR3 region: CASSQVLDRLSGELFF. For the CDR3, the DNA is TGTGCCAGCAGCCAAGTCCTGGACAGGTTGAGCGGGGAGCTGTTTTTT. Full variable domain (rest looked up from reference TRBV3-1 and TRBJ2-2): DTAVSQTPKYLVTQMGNDKSIKCEQNLGHDTMYWYKQDSKKFLKIMFSYNNKELIINETVPNRFSPKSPDKAHLNLHINSLELGDSAVYFCASSQVLDRLSGELFFGEGSRLTVL.

In this sample, this clonotype turned up a few times. V is TRBV20-1 and J is TRBJ1-2; 7 bases fit TRBD1. The junction had 3 bases not matched to a gene; V was cut back by 6 bases and J by 2 bases. The CDR3 runs to 12 residues. Germline V gene data show CDR1 as DFQATT and CDR2 as SNEGSKA (reference sequence). The CDR3 spells CSAAGGNYGYTF. The CDR3 DNA is TGCAGTGCCGCAGGGGGGAACTATGGCTACACCTTC.